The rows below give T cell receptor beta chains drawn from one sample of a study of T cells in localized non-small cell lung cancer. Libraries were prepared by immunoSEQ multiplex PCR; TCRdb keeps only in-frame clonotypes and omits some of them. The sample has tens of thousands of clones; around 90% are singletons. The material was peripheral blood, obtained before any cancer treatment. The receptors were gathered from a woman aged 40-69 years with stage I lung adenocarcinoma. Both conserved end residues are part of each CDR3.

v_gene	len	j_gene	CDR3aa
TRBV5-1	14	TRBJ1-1	CASSFDGLNTEAFF
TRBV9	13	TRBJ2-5	CASSVYGQETQYF
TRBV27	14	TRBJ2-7	CASTSGTRSGEQYF
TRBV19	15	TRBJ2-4	CASSTAGAGRNIQYF
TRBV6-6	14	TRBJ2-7	CASTKARGTYEQYF
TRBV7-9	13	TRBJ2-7	CASSLEVAREQYF
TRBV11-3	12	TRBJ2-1	CASSFRYNEQFF
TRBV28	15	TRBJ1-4	CASSPTGQFNEKLFF
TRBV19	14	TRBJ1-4	CASSATELNEKLFF
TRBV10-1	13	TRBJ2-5	CASSDQYQETQYF
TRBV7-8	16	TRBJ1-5	CASSLDGLRSNQPQHF
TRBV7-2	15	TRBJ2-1	CASSSEEPSYNEQFF
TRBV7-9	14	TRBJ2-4	CASSPSAGINIQYF
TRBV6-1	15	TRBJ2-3	CASRIGLAGADTQYF
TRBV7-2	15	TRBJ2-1	CASSFSGGWGNEQFF
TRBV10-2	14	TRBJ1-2	CASSVEIANYGYTF
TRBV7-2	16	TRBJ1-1	CASTPRGDRVRTEAFF
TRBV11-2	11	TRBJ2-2	CAGGGTGELFF
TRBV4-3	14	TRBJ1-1	CASSQDWSNTEAFF
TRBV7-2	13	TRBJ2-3	CASSLAGVDTQYF
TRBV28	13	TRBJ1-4	CACCPGSSQKLFF
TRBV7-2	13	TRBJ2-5	CASSLVPEETQYF
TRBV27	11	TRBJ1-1	CAGGGYTEAFF
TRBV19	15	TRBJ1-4	CASSQGWATNEKLFF
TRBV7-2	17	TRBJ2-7	CASSSVGQLGGSSEQYF
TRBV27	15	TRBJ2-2	CASSFYLAGGGELFF
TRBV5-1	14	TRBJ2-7	CASSSHEGDYEQYF
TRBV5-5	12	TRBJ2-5	CASSLHQETQYF
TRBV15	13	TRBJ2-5	CATSRDLRETQYF
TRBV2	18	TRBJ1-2	CAGAGGRAVPRSNYGYTF
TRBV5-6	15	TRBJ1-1	CASSPKGTGIPEAFF